These 8 T cell receptor beta chains came from one sample sequenced in a study of blood T cell repertoires in COVID-19. Measured with immunoSEQ multiplex PCR; TCRdb has only the in-frame clones, and not every one. The sample contains 250,000 to 350,000 clones, almost 90% of which appear only once. The material sequenced was peripheral blood. Receptors were obtained from a woman in her twenties or thirties with COVID-19, enrolled during active disease.

The V and J genes are TRBV5-1 and TRBJ2-3; D is possibly TRBD2 (5 bases). CDR1 SGHRS and CDR2 YFSETQ come from the germline V gene. The CDR3 is made up of 15 amino acids. Trimming cost V 0 bases and J 4 bases, with 12 bases left between them. The CDR3, as DNA: TGCGCCAGCAGCTTGGACGGGAAGGGTCCAGATACGCAGTATTTT. This encodes CASSLDGKGPDTQYF.

V usage is TRBV12-3 or TRBV12-4 and J usage is TRBJ2-3, with D possibly TRBD1 on 5 matching bases. The V gene lost 5 bases and the J gene lost 3 bases, with 9 bases spanning the gap. The CDR3 contains 13 residues. CDR3 sequence (DNA): TGTGCCAGCAGTCCTTCAGGGACAGATACGCAGTATTTT. Amino acid sequence: CASSPSGTDTQYF.

The chain has TRBV6-6 and TRBJ1-2; 7 positions agree with TRBD1. The CDR3 totals 15 residues. CDR1 and CDR2 from the germline V gene are MNHNY and SVGAGI (reference sequence). V was clipped by 4 bases and J by 4 bases; unmatched bases: 9. This chain's CDR3 is CASSFRTGLSYGYTF. The DNA for the CDR3 is TGTGCCAGCAGTTTCCGGACAGGCCTCTCCTATGGCTACACCTTC.

This clone came up once. The chain recombines TRBV29-1 with TRBJ2-1, with 9 bases fitting TRBD2. The germline CDR1 and CDR2 sequences are SQVTM and ANQGSEA. CDR3 size: 13 residues. The J segment lost 8 bases and the V segment lost 2 bases, leaving 4 bases of the junction unmatched. The CDR3: CSVELGLADEQFF. CDR3 in DNA: TGCAGCGTTGAACTGGGACTAGCAGATGAGCAGTTCTTC.

The chain joins TRBV3-1 (or the pseudogene TRBV3-2) to TRBJ1-1, with D perhaps matching TRBD1 (6 bases). The germline V gene encodes CDR1 LGHDT and CDR2 YNNKEL (reference sequence). V lost 4 bases, J lost 8 bases, and 23 bases lay in between. CDR3 length: 16 residues. The CDR3 spells CASSLNSGAKGVEAFF. Here the CDR3 DNA reads TGTGCCAGCAGCCTAAACTCAGGGGCCAAGGGGGTCGAAGCTTTCTTT.

The chain links TRBV2 to TRBJ2-1; D not resolved. CDR3 length equals 18 residues. Germline V lookup: CDR1 SNHLY, CDR2 FYNNEI. V lost 5 bases to trimming and J lost 3 bases, with 23 bases between them. CDR3 sequence reads: CASSFPRNSSLIYNEQFF. CDR3 sequence (DNA): TGTGCCAGCAGTTTCCCCCGAAATAGTAGCCTTATCTACAATGAGCAGTTCTTC.

A remark on this clone: One end of the junction varies from germline; a read error may be responsible. This chain's CDR3 is CASSLGRGGREQYF. For the CDR3, the DNA is TGTGCCAGCAGCCTAGGAAGGGGGGGTAGGGAGCAGTACTTC. The rearrangement joins TRBV13 to TRBJ2-7; D is perhaps TRBD2 (7 bases). The CDR3 totals 14 residues. Germline CDR1 and CDR2: PRHDT and FYEKMQ (reference sequence).

V is TRBV3-1 (or the pseudogene TRBV3-2) and J is TRBJ1-2; possible D gene TRBD1, 5 bases. This CDR3 is built from 15 residues. Between the trimmed V and J ends, which lost 3 bases and 4 bases, there was a span of 15 bases. CDR1 is LGHDT, CDR2 YNNKEL, per germline (reference sequence). CDR3 bases: TGTGCCAGCAGCCAGGGGCCAGCAGGCGGCTATGGCTACACCTTC. Protein product: CASSQGPAGGYGYTF.